This TCR beta chain was sequenced in a study of T cells in Graves' hyperthyroidism and ophthalmopathy. Overall study findings and caveats: In the analysis, a 13 V-J model separated ophthalmopathy from stable hyperthyroidism.

Hyperthyroidism had been newly diagnosed in patients aged 18 to 65, and its duration was under 2 months. Investigators excluded patients with uncontrolled infection, other autoimmune disease, pregnancy or lactation. RNA transcripts gave rise to amplified TCR beta CDR3 regions. HTBI primers drove first-round RT-PCR of the TCR CDR3. TCRdb analysed the multiplex PCR reads with MiXCR anew, one entry per CDR3 protein. This sample carries about 700,000 distinct CDR3 sequences, approximately 15% of them seen once, and the ten largest clones take about 10%. This clonotype showed up many times. Its specificity is unknown. In germline, CDR1 is DFQATT, CDR2 SNEGSKA (reference sequence). Trimming left V 4 bases short and J 4 bases short, with 16 bases between. This CDR3 is 14 amino acids long.

This TCR was recovered from a woman between 18 and 29 years old with Graves' hyperthyroidism. The source material was blood. The chain is built from TRBV20-1 and TRBJ1-1; D is unclear. The CDR3 sequence is CSATKSPGRTEAFF. Here the CDR3 DNA reads TGCAGTGCTACGAAATCACCTGGGCGCACTGAAGCTTTCTTT.